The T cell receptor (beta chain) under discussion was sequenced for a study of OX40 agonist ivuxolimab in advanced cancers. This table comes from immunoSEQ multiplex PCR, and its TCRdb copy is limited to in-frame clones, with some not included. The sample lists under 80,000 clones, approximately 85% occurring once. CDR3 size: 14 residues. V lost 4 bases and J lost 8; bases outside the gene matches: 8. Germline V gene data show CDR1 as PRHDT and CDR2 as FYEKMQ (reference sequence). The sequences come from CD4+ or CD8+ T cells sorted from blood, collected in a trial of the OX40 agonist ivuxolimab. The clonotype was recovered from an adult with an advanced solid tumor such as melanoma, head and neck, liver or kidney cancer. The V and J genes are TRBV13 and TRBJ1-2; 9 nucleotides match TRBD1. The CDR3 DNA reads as TGTGCCAGCAGCTACAAGACAGGGGGGAAAGGCTACACCTTC. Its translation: CASSYKTGGKGYTF.